This T cell receptor beta chain was captured in a study of blood T cell repertoires in COVID-19. Study overall: Sources were T cells, B-cell-depleted T cells, or PBMCs; the material itself was cDNA or gDNA.

V shed 3 bases and J shed 10 bases, with 21 bases lying between them. Germline loops: CDR1 PRHDT, CDR2 FYEKMQ (reference sequence). The CDR3 consists of 16 residues. Authors' processing steps: Amplification with reference gene primers provided the estimates of nucleated cell counts. The protocol was immunoSEQ multiplex PCR, while the TCRdb copy is restricted to in-frame clones and leaves out a portion. The V and J calls and clone size are taken from that table; D and trimming were inferred from the DNA. The sample has 70,000 or so clones, approximately 80% seen once; the top ten hold over 5%. Sequencing input: peripheral blood. The V and J genes are TRBV13 and TRBJ1-4; possibly TRBD1 for D (5 bases). The sequence derives from an older woman with acute or convalescent COVID-19. The CDR3 DNA follows: TGTGCCAGCAGCTTGGGGACGGAGGGGCCGAGGGGAAAACTGTTTTTT. Translation gives CASSLGTEGPRGKLFF.